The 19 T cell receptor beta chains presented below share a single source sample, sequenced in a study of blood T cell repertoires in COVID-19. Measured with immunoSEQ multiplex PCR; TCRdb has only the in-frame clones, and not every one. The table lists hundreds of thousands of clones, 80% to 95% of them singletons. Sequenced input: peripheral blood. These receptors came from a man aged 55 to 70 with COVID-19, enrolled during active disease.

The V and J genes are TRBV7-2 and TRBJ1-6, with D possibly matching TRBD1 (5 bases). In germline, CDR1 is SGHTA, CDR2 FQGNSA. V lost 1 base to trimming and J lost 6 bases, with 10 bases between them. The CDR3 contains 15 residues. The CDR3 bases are TGTGCCAGCAGCTTAGATCGGGGGACTAATTCACCCCTCCACTTT. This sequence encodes CASSLDRGTNSPLHF.

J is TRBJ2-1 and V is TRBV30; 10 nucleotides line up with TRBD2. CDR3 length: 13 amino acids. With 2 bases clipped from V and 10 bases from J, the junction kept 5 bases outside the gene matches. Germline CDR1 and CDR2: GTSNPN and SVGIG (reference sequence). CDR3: CAWSTRTSGEQFF. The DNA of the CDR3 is TGTGCCTGGAGTACTAGGACTAGCGGAGAGCAGTTCTTC.

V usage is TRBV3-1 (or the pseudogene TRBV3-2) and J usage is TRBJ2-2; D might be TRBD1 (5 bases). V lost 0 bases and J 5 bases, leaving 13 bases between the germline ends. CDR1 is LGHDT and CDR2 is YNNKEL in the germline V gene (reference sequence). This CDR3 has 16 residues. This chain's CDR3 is CASSQEPGRLTGELFF. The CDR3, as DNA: TGTGCCAGCAGCCAAGAGCCAGGGCGGTTAACCGGGGAGCTGTTTTTT.

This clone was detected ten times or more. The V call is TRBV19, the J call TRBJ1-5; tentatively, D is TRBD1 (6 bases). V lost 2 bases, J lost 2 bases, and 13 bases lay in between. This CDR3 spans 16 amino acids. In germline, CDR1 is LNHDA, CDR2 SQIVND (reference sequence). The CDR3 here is CASSITGGRGNQPQHF. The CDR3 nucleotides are TGTGCCAGTAGTATAACGGGGGGCAGGGGCAATCAGCCCCAGCATTTT.

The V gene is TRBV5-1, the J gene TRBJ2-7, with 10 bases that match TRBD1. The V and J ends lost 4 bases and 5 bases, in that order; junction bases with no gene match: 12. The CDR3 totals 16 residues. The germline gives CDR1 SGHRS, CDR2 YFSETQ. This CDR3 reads CASSTGTGANGDEQYF. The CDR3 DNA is TGCGCCAGCAGCACCGGGACAGGGGCTAACGGGGACGAGCAGTACTTC.

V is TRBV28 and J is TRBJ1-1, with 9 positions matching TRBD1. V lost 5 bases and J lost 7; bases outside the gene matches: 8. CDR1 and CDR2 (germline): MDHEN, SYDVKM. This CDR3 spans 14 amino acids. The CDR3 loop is CASSVQGARGEAFF. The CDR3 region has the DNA TGTGCCAGCAGTGTACAGGGGGCTAGAGGTGAAGCTTTCTTT.

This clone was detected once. CDR3 DNA sequence: TGTGCCAGCAGATCCTTCGACAGGTCCTACGAGCAGTACTTC. This translates into CASRSFDRSYEQYF. The chain recombines TRBV27 with TRBJ2-7, with D possibly being TRBD1 (6 bases). The germline V and J ends were trimmed by 6 bases and 1 base, with 13 bases remaining between them. CDR1 and CDR2 from the germline V gene are MNHEY and SMNVEV (reference sequence). The CDR3 consists of 14 residues.

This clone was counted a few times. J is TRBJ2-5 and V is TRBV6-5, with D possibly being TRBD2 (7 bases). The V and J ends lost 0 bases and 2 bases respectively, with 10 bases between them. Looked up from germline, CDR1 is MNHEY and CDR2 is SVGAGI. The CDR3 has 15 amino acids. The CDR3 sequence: CASSYSRGPQETQYF. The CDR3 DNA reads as TGTGCCAGCAGTTACTCGCGGGGGCCTCAAGAGACCCAGTACTTC.

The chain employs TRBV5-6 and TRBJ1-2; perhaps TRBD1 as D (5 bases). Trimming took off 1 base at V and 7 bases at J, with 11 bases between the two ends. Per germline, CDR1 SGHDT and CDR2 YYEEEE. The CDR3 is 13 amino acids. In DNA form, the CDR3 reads TGTGCCAGCAGCTTGCATGGAGGGGCTGGCTACACCTTC. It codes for CASSLHGGAGYTF.

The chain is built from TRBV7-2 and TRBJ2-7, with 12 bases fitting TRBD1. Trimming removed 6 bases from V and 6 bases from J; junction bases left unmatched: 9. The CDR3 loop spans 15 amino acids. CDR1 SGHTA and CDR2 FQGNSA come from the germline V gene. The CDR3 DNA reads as TGTGCCAGCAGTTGGCCGGGACAGGGGGCGCTCGAGCAGTACTTC. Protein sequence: CASSWPGQGALEQYF.

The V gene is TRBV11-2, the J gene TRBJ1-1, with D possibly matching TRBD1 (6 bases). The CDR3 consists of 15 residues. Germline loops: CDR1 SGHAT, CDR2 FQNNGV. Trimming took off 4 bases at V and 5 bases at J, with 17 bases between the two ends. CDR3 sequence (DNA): TGTGCCAGCAGCTCCCAAGCGGGGGCCGGTACTGAAGCTTTCTTT. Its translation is CASSSQAGAGTEAFF.

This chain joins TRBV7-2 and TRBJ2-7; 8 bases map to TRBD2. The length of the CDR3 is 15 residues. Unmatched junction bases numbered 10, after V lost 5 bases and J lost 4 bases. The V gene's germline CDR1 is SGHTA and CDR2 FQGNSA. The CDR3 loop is CASSNLKREKYEQYF. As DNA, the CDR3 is TGTGCCAGCAGCAACCTAAAGCGGGAGAAATACGAGCAGTACTTC.

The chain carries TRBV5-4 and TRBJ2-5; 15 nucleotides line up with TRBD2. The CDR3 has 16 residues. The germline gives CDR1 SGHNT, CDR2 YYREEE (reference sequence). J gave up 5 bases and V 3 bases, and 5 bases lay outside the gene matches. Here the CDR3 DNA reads TGTGCCAGCAGCTCGGGACTAGCGGGGGGATATGAGACCCAGTACTTC. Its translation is CASSSGLAGGYETQYF.

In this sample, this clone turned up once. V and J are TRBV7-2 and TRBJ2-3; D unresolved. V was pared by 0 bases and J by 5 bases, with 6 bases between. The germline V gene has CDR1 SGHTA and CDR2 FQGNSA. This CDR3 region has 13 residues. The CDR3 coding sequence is TGTGCCAGCAGCTTAGCATCTCTAGATACGCAGTATTTT. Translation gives CASSLASLDTQYF.

The CDR3 protein is CASSRSGRGSYNEQFF. CDR3 coding DNA: TGTGCCAGCAGCCGTAGCGGGAGGGGCTCCTACAATGAGCAGTTCTTC. The V call is TRBV28, the J call TRBJ2-1, with 11 bases aligning to TRBD2. The CDR3 is made up of 16 amino acids. V shed 6 bases, J shed 0 bases, and the junction held 4 bases outside the gene matches. Germline V gene sequence: CDR1 MDHEN, CDR2 SYDVKM.

The CDR3 here is CASTSGGNSPLHF. The CDR3 bases are TGTGCCAGCACGTCAGGAGGAAATTCACCCCTCCACTTT. This chain uses TRBV6-5 with TRBJ1-6; D is uncertain. Germline V gives CDR1 MNHEY, CDR2 SVGAGI. The CDR3 is 13 amino acids. V lost 7 bases and J lost 7, with 11 bases in between.

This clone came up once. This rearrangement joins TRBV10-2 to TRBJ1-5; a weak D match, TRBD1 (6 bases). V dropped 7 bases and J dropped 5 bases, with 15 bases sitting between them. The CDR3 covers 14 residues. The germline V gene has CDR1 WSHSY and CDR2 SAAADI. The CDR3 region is CASTLTGFDQPQHF. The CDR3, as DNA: TGCGCCAGCACCCTGACAGGATTTGATCAGCCCCAGCATTTT.

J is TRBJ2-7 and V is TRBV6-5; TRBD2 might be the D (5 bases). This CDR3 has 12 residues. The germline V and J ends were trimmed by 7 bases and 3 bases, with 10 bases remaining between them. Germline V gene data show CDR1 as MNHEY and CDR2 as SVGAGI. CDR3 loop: CASMRVNYEQYF. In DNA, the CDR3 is TGTGCCAGCATGAGGGTAAACTACGAGCAGTACTTC.

This chain's CDR3 is CASSRDRRMGEKLFF. As DNA, the CDR3 is TGTGCCAGCAGCCGGGACAGACGTATGGGTGAAAAACTGTTTTTT. This chain joins TRBV5-6 and TRBJ1-4, with 7 bases that match TRBD1. The CDR3 runs 15 residues. The J segment lost 7 bases and the V segment lost 4 bases, leaving 10 bases of the junction unmatched. Germline loops: CDR1 SGHDT, CDR2 YYEEEE.